This T cell receptor beta chain was retrieved from a study of blood T cell repertoires in COVID-19. Study at large: Acute and convalescent COVID-19 samples came from the United States, Italy and Spain.

Per the germline V gene, CDR1 is SGHRS and CDR2 is YFSETQ. The trim removed 1 base at V and 2 bases at J, leaving 5 bases unmatched. CDR3 size: 16 residues. The table came from immunoSEQ multiplex PCR; TCRdb's copy has only in-frame clones and leaves some out. The sample yields about 250,000 clones, about nine tenths seen once. The sequence derives from a man between 18 and 35 years old who had recovered from COVID-19. V gene TRBV5-1 combines with J gene TRBJ2-3, with 9 bases fitting TRBD2. The sample taken for sequencing was PBMCs or T cells enriched from blood (not recorded which). The CDR3 nucleotides are TGCGCCAGCAGCTTGTGGCTAGCGGGACCCACAGATACGCAGTATTTT. Its translation is CASSLWLAGPTDTQYF.